This entry lists 16 T cell receptor beta chains sequenced from one sample in a study of shared clonotypes between healthy human individuals. The naive CD8 fraction comprised CD45RO-negative cells positively selected for CCR7 and excluded terminally differentiated effector memory CD45RA+ cells. Assay: immunoSEQ multiplex PCR; the TCRdb copy retains only in-frame clones and omits some. The sample yields about 590,000 clones, less than 97% seen once. Sequencing was performed on naive CD8+ T cells sorted from blood. These receptors originate from a woman in her 30s in good health.

The V call is TRBV6-5, the J call TRBJ1-5; no reliable D call. CDR1 is MNHEY, CDR2 SVGAGI, per germline. Trimming cost V 0 bases and J 7 bases, with 13 bases left between them. The CDR3 has 15 residues. The CDR3 DNA reads TGTGCCAGCAGTTACTCGTCAGGAGGAGACCAGCCCCAGCATTTT. Protein product: CASSYSSGGDQPQHF.

This chain joins TRBV4-1 and TRBJ2-7; possibly TRBD1 or TRBD2 for D (6 bases each). The V gene lost 4 bases and the J gene lost 5 bases, with 18 bases spanning the gap. The CDR3 consists of 15 residues. Germline lookup yields CDR1 MGHRA and CDR2 YSYEKL. This chain's CDR3 is CASSLIGGRFDEQYF. DNA of the CDR3: TGCGCCAGCAGCCTAATAGGGGGGCGGTTCGACGAGCAGTACTTC.

V is TRBV10-2 and J is TRBJ1-1; no reliable D call. V gave up 4 bases and J gave up 2 bases, with 5 bases separating them. The length of the CDR3 is 12 residues. Germline CDR1 and CDR2: WSHSY and SAAADI. CDR3 sequence: CASSGINTEAFF. As DNA, the CDR3 is TGCGCCAGCAGTGGCATAAACACTGAAGCTTTCTTT.

V usage is TRBV27 and J usage is TRBJ1-1; 8 bases are a match to TRBD1. V trimming: 4 bases; J trimming: 1 base; junction bases outside the gene matches: 2. The CDR3 runs 14 residues. Germline V gene sequence: CDR1 MNHEY, CDR2 SMNVEV (reference sequence). In DNA, the CDR3 is TGTGCCAGCAGTTCCGGGACAGGGAACACTGAAGCTTTCTTT. Residues: CASSSGTGNTEAFF.

The gene calls are TRBV14 and TRBJ1-2; maybe TRBD1 (6 bases). The length of the CDR3 is 13 residues. Between the trimmed V and J ends, which lost 4 bases and 5 bases, there was a span of 11 bases. Germline CDR1 and CDR2: SGHDN and FVKESK. The chain's CDR3 is CASSPDRIYGYTF. The CDR3 DNA reads TGTGCCAGCAGCCCTGACAGGATTTATGGCTACACCTTC.

The V gene is TRBV28, the J gene TRBJ2-7, with 7 bases lining up with TRBD2. Germline V gene lookup returns CDR1 MDHEN and CDR2 SYDVKM. The CDR3 loop spans 14 amino acids. The V segment lost 6 bases and the J segment 0 bases; nucleotides outside the gene matches: 5. CDR3 nucleotides: TGTGCCAGCAGCTCCGGCGGGGGCTCCTACGAGCAGTACTTC. Translating it yields CASSSGGGSYEQYF.

J is TRBJ2-7 and V is TRBV5-1; D remains unclear. Germline V CDR1 and CDR2: SGHRS, YFSETQ. This CDR3 has 13 residues. V shed 2 bases and J shed 4 bases, with 10 bases lying between them. CDR3 sequence: CASSLQNTYEQYF. CDR3 DNA: TGCGCCAGCAGCTTACAAAACACATACGAGCAGTACTTC. Looking up the rest from reference TRBV5-1 and TRBJ2-7 gives the full variable domain: KAGVTQTPRYLIKTRGQQVTLSCSPISGHRSVSWYQQTPGQGLQFLFEYFSETQRNKGNFPGRFSGRQFSNSRSEMNVSTLELGDSALYLCASSLQNTYEQYFGPGTRLTVT.

The rearrangement joins TRBV2 to TRBJ2-7, with D uncertain. The length of the CDR3 is 17 residues. Germline CDR1 is SNHLY and CDR2 is FYNNEI. V lost 5 bases and J 0 bases, leaving 20 bases between the germline ends. CDR3 sequence reads: CASSQDKHFGTSYEQYF. The CDR3 region has the DNA TGTGCCAGCAGTCAAGACAAACACTTTGGTACCTCCTACGAGCAGTACTTC.

J is TRBJ1-1 and V is TRBV28; D is unclear. The germline V gene encodes CDR1 MDHEN and CDR2 SYDVKM. V shed 0 bases and J shed 6 bases, with 11 bases lying between them. The CDR3 contains 14 residues. The CDR3 region has the DNA TGTGCCAGCAGTTTATGGGGCCTGGGTTCTGAAGCTTTCTTT. Its protein is CASSLWGLGSEAFF.

The chain is built from TRBV5-6 and TRBJ1-3; no definite D call. Between the trimmed V and J ends, which lost 2 bases and 2 bases, there was a span of 5 bases. The germline CDR1 and CDR2 sequences are SGHDT and YYEEEE. The CDR3 sequence is 13 residues long. Here the CDR3 DNA reads TGTGCCAGCAGCTTCTGGGCTGGAAACACCATATATTTT. Protein product: CASSFWAGNTIYF.

This rearrangement joins TRBV7-9 to TRBJ2-5; tentative D call: TRBD2 (5 bases). The CDR3 is 13 amino acids. The V end was cut by 5 bases, the J end by 10 bases, with 17 bases between. CDR1 and CDR2 (germline): SEHNR, FQNEAQ (reference sequence). CDR3 residues: CASSLTRMGDQYF. The CDR3 DNA follows: TGTGCCAGCAGCCTCACAAGGATGGGAGACCAGTACTTC.

This clone has a single count. This sequence joins TRBV4-1 and TRBJ2-2; D is unresolved. CDR1 is MGHRA, CDR2 YSYEKL, per germline. The CDR3 spans 17 residues. V dropped 1 base and J dropped 1 base, with 13 bases sitting between them. CDR3 in amino acids: CASSQVKVTLNTGELFF. The CDR3 DNA reads as TGCGCCAGCAGCCAAGTGAAGGTGACACTGAACACCGGGGAGCTGTTTTTT.

The J gene is TRBJ2-5, the V gene TRBV5-4, with 9 bases that match TRBD2. There are 18 residues in the CDR3. V was clipped by 4 bases and J by 4 bases; unmatched bases: 17. Germline assignment: CDR1 SGHNT and CDR2 YYREEE (reference sequence). CDR3 sequence: CASSVDPASGIVRETQYF. In DNA form, the CDR3 reads TGTGCCAGCAGCGTAGACCCGGCTAGCGGGATCGTTCGAGAGACCCAGTACTTC.

This clone has only one observation. The gene calls are TRBV5-6 and TRBJ1-2; D might be TRBD1 (5 bases). In germline, CDR1 is SGHDT, CDR2 YYEEEE. V lost 1 base and J lost 2, with 9 bases in between. This CDR3 comprises 14 residues. This CDR3 is CASSLLTANYGYTF. The CDR3 coding sequence is TGTGCCAGCAGCTTGCTGACAGCAAACTATGGCTACACCTTC.

This rearrangement joins TRBV5-1 to TRBJ2-7, with TRBD2 matching 14 bases. The CDR3 contains 20 residues. Germline loops: CDR1 SGHRS, CDR2 YFSETQ. V was clipped by 0 bases and J by 6 bases; unmatched bases: 17. CDR3: CASSLDSIGLGLAGVPEQYF. The CDR3 DNA sequence: TGCGCCAGCAGCTTGGATAGTATCGGATTGGGACTAGCGGGAGTTCCCGAGCAGTACTTC.

As DNA, the CDR3 is TGTGCCAGCAGCTTGGCCGAGGGCAGGGTCAAAAATGAAAAACTGTTTTTT. Translating gives CASSLAEGRVKNEKLFF. V and J are TRBV5-6 and TRBJ1-4, with D tentatively TRBD1 (5 bases). V gave up 0 bases and J gave up 5 bases, with 17 bases separating them. Germline CDR1 is SGHDT and CDR2 is YYEEEE. The length of the CDR3 is 17 residues.